This TCR beta chain was sequenced in a study of CD8+ T cells in alopecia areata. Study information: Patients in the treated group were given tofacitinib by mouth, 5 to 10 mg twice a day.

TCR sequencing used cDNA made by reverse transcription of extracted RNA. Data came from immunoSEQ multiplex PCR; TCRdb stores just in-frame clones and leaves some out. Among over 100,000 clones listed, roughly 50% were seen once. Alopecia areata patients provided lesional scalp punch biopsies and peripheral blood, both collected for the study. For this clone: The identical CDR3 is also encoded by other nucleotide sequences in the sample.

Between the trimmed V and J ends, which lost 0 bases and 8 bases, there was a span of 5 bases. Germline values: CDR1 SGHDT, CDR2 YYEEEE. This CDR3 has 11 amino acids. Sequencing used CD8+ T cells sorted from blood, obtained at week 0. The J gene is TRBJ1-2, the V gene TRBV5-6; D remains unclear. The receptor's source is a human donor with alopecia areata. The DNA of the CDR3 is TGTGCCAGCAGCTTGGGCACCGGCTACACCTTC. Its protein product is CASSLGTGYTF.